The rows below give T cell receptor beta chains drawn from one sample of a study of control samples from healthy donors and cancer patients. Generated by immunoSEQ multiplex PCR, the TCRdb table keeps only in-frame clones and is missing some. The data show about 98,000 clones, with almost 85% seen just once and more than 1.5% held by the top ten. The sample was blood. The receptor set was obtained from a man in his sixties in good health. Both conserved end residues are part of each CDR3. D genes are given only for firm matches. Size is stated for part of the rows, as once, few or many counts, or as a class when the clone is expanded.

j_gene: TRBJ1-5; d_gene: TRBD1; abundance: -; v_gene: TRBV6-7; CDR3aa: CASSYYRGDYSNQPQHF; CDR3nt: TGTGCCAGCAGTTACTACAGGGGGGACTATAGCAATCAGCCCCAGCATTTT
j_gene: TRBJ2-5; d_gene: -; abundance: -; v_gene: TRBV28; CDR3aa: CASSFGSGSKEETQYF; CDR3nt: TGTGCCAGCAGTTTTGGTTCCGGGAGTAAGGAAGAGACCCAGTACTTC
j_gene: TRBJ1-2; d_gene: TRBD1; abundance: -; v_gene: TRBV5-1; CDR3aa: CASSESGTGGEAEGYTF; CDR3nt: TGCGCCAGCAGCGAATCCGGGACAGGGGGCGAGGCGGAGGGCTACACCTTC
j_gene: TRBJ2-1; d_gene: -; abundance: -; v_gene: TRBV19; CDR3aa: CASLGGGGEQFF; CDR3nt: TGTGCCAGTCTAGGCGGAGGGGGTGAGCAGTTCTTC
j_gene: TRBJ1-1; d_gene: -; abundance: -; v_gene: TRBV30; CDR3aa: CAWSVRETTAFF; CDR3nt: TGTGCCTGGAGTGTACGGGAGACGACGGCTTTCTTT
j_gene: TRBJ2-7; d_gene: -; abundance: -; v_gene: TRBV5-6; CDR3aa: CASSLGYEQYF; CDR3nt: TGTGCCAGCAGCTTGGGCTACGAGCAGTACTTC
j_gene: TRBJ2-5; d_gene: -; abundance: -; v_gene: TRBV6-6; CDR3aa: CASSFPTVQETQYF; CDR3nt: TGTGCCAGCAGTTTCCCGACAGTCCAAGAGACCCAGTACTTC
j_gene: TRBJ2-3; d_gene: -; abundance: -; v_gene: TRBV5-4; CDR3aa: CASSFYLTDTQYF; CDR3nt: TGTGCCAGCAGCTTTTACCTGACAGATACGCAGTATTTT
j_gene: TRBJ2-2; d_gene: TRBD1; abundance: -; v_gene: TRBV24-1; CDR3aa: CATSPRRGGRGDTGELFF; CDR3nt: TGTGCCACCAGCCCAAGGAGAGGGGGCAGGGGAGACACCGGGGAGCTGTTTTTT
j_gene: TRBJ1-5; d_gene: -; abundance: -; v_gene: TRBV6-5; CDR3aa: CASNITGRRQPQHF; CDR3nt: TGTGCCAGCAATATTACAGGGAGGAGACAGCCCCAGCATTTT
j_gene: TRBJ2-3; d_gene: TRBD1; abundance: -; v_gene: TRBV9; CDR3aa: CASSRDRGTDTQYF; CDR3nt: TGTGCCAGCAGCCGGGACAGGGGCACAGATACGCAGTATTTT
j_gene: TRBJ2-3; d_gene: -; abundance: -; v_gene: TRBV19; CDR3aa: CASSPWDTDTQYF; CDR3nt: TGTGCCAGTAGTCCTTGGGACACAGATACGCAGTATTTT
j_gene: TRBJ2-5; d_gene: -; abundance: -; v_gene: TRBV5-4; CDR3aa: CASSLEVVNQETQYF; CDR3nt: TGTGCCAGCAGCTTGGAGGTTGTGAATCAAGAGACCCAGTACTTC
j_gene: TRBJ2-3; d_gene: -; abundance: -; v_gene: TRBV6-1; CDR3aa: CASSERRDTQYF; CDR3nt: TGTGCCAGCAGTGAACGCAGAGATACGCAGTATTTT
j_gene: TRBJ1-5; d_gene: TRBD1; abundance: -; v_gene: TRBV15; CDR3aa: CATQPTTMDRDYQPQHF; CDR3nt: TGTGCCACCCAACCTACGACGATGGACAGGGATTATCAGCCCCAGCATTTT
j_gene: TRBJ2-7; d_gene: TRBD2; abundance: -; v_gene: TRBV7-2; CDR3aa: CASSPLAGEIYEQYF; CDR3nt: TGTGCCAGCAGCCCCCTGGCGGGAGAAATTTACGAGCAGTACTTC
j_gene: TRBJ1-6; d_gene: -; abundance: -; v_gene: TRBV6-5; CDR3aa: CASSPLPRDNSPLHF; CDR3nt: TGTGCCAGCAGCCCCCTCCCCAGGGATAATTCACCCCTCCACTTT
j_gene: TRBJ2-7; d_gene: -; abundance: -; v_gene: TRBV4-1; CDR3aa: CASSQDMAGDPYEQYF; CDR3nt: TGCGCCAGCAGCCAAGATATGGCCGGGGATCCCTACGAGCAGTACTTC
j_gene: TRBJ1-2; d_gene: TRBD1; abundance: -; v_gene: TRBV6-6; CDR3aa: CASRKQGVGYGYTF; CDR3nt: TGTGCCAGCAGAAAACAGGGGGTGGGATATGGCTACACCTTC
j_gene: TRBJ1-2; d_gene: -; abundance: -; v_gene: TRBV24-1; CDR3aa: CATSVGPEIYGYTF; CDR3nt: TGTGCCACCAGTGTAGGTCCCGAGATCTATGGCTACACCTTC
j_gene: TRBJ2-4; d_gene: -; abundance: -; v_gene: TRBV30; CDR3aa: CALQGLAKNIQYF; CDR3nt: TGTGCCTTACAGGGTCTAGCCAAAAACATTCAGTACTTC
j_gene: TRBJ1-6; d_gene: -; abundance: -; v_gene: TRBV5-4; CDR3aa: CASSLGRGASSYNSPLHF; CDR3nt: TGTGCCAGCAGCTTGGGCCGTGGGGCTAGCTCCTATAATTCACCCCTCCACTTT
j_gene: TRBJ2-1; d_gene: -; abundance: -; v_gene: TRBV5-4; CDR3aa: CASSASVYNEQFF; CDR3nt: TGTGCCAGCAGCGCTAGCGTCTACAATGAGCAGTTCTTC
j_gene: TRBJ2-7; d_gene: TRBD2; abundance: -; v_gene: TRBV6-6; CDR3aa: CASSKGLANEQYF; CDR3nt: TGTGCCAGCAGCAAGGGACTAGCGAACGAGCAGTACTTC
j_gene: TRBJ1-5; d_gene: -; abundance: few; v_gene: TRBV6-6; CDR3aa: CASSYERGSNQPQHF; CDR3nt: TGTGCCAGCAGTTATGAAAGGGGTAGCAATCAGCCCCAGCATTTT
j_gene: TRBJ2-5; d_gene: -; abundance: -; v_gene: TRBV14; CDR3aa: CASSQGGIDTRKTQYF; CDR3nt: TGTGCCAGCAGCCAAGGGGGGATAGATACCAGGAAGACCCAGTACTTC
j_gene: TRBJ2-6; d_gene: -; abundance: -; v_gene: TRBV6-5; CDR3aa: CVSQAVGANVLTF; CDR3nt: TGTGTGAGCCAGGCGGTAGGGGCCAACGTCCTGACTTTC
j_gene: TRBJ2-3; d_gene: -; abundance: -; v_gene: TRBV11-2; CDR3aa: CASSFARTDTQYF; CDR3nt: TGTGCCAGCAGCTTCGCTAGGACAGATACGCAGTATTTT
j_gene: TRBJ2-5; d_gene: TRBD2; abundance: few; v_gene: TRBV19; CDR3aa: CASSRRLAGRETQYF; CDR3nt: TGTGCCAGTAGTCGGCGACTAGCGGGAAGGGAGACCCAGTACTTC
j_gene: TRBJ1-2; d_gene: -; abundance: -; v_gene: TRBV15; CDR3aa: CATSSTPRGSIYGYTF; CDR3nt: TGTGCCACCAGCAGCACCCCTCGGGGATCTATCTATGGCTACACCTTC